The sequence of this T cell receptor (beta chain) was determined in a study of graft-versus-host responses after intestinal transplantation. The wider study: Each patient got anti-thymocyte globulin induction, then tacrolimus and steroids for around three years.

General study findings and limits: Recipient marrow contained GvH clones, some of which appeared first in ileum or blood. Individuals carrying graft-donor T cell macrochimerism showed high graft-versus-host to host-versus-graft clonal ratios in allografts.

Trimming left V 3 bases short and J 4 bases short, with 10 bases between. The CDR3 runs to 14 residues. In germline, CDR1 is MNHNS, CDR2 SASEGT. On this clone: Its antigen is unidentified.

Method: immunoSEQ multiplex PCR; TCRdb's copy keeps in-frame clones and lacks some. The sample lists 100,000 or so clones, more than 85% occurring once. The receptor was derived from a human donor who received an intestinal transplant. Material: unstimulated CD4+ T cells sorted from spleen or lymph node cells, obtained before intestinal transplant. The chain has TRBV6-1 and TRBJ1-3; D unclear. CDR3: CASSDPPRGNTIYF. The CDR3 DNA sequence: TGTGCCAGCAGTGACCCTCCGAGAGGAAACACCATATATTTT.